A single sample is the source of the 18 T cell receptor beta chains below, sequenced in a study of blood T cell repertoires in COVID-19. TCRdb's copy holds only in-frame clones and misses some; the assay was immunoSEQ multiplex PCR. The repertoire holds 130,000 to 150,000 clones, with about 90% as singletons. Input material: peripheral blood. The receptors stem from a human donor in a cohort sampled during active COVID-19.

The V call is TRBV11-2, the J call TRBJ1-5, with TRBD1 matching 7 bases. The CDR3 sequence is 14 residues long. J lost 7 bases, V lost 2 bases, and 5 bases had no gene match. Per the germline V gene, CDR1 is SGHAT and CDR2 is FQNNGV. CDR3 bases: TGTGCCAGCAGCTTAAGACAGGGAGGACAGCCCCAGCATTTT. Its translation: CASSLRQGGQPQHF.

The V call is TRBV5-1, the J call TRBJ2-4; 10 bases are a match to TRBD1. Germline V gene data show CDR1 as SGHRS and CDR2 as YFSETQ. Unmatched junction bases numbered 5, after V lost 4 bases and J lost 10 bases. The CDR3 contains 13 residues. The CDR3 sequence is CASSPGTGEIQYF. In DNA, the CDR3 is TGCGCCAGCAGCCCCGGGACAGGGGAAATTCAGTACTTC.

This clone has a single count. The V gene is TRBV7-9, the J gene TRBJ1-1; D call uncertain. The CDR3 runs to 14 residues. The germline CDR1 and CDR2 sequences are SEHNR and FQNEAQ (reference sequence). V shed 1 base and J shed 2 bases, with 8 bases lying between them. CDR3 residues: CASSLGTRNTEAFF. In nucleotides, the CDR3 is TGTGCCAGCAGCTTAGGGACTAGAAACACTGAAGCTTTCTTT.

The chain employs TRBV18 and TRBJ1-2; D unclear. Trimming took off 1 base at V and 8 bases at J, with 17 bases between the two ends. The CDR3 spans 15 residues. Germline loops: CDR1 KGHSH, CDR2 LQKENI. Here the CDR3 DNA reads TGTGCCAGCTCACCACAGGAGGGCTTGGATTTAGGCTACACCTTC. Its protein product is CASSPQEGLDLGYTF.

The chain employs TRBV5-4 and TRBJ2-3; 9 bases match TRBD2. J was trimmed by 4 bases and V by 3 bases; bases with no gene match: 6. This CDR3 region has 15 residues. Germline CDR1 is SGHNT and CDR2 is YYREEE (reference sequence). CDR3 amino acids: CASSSIAGASDTQYF. The CDR3, as DNA: TGTGCCAGCAGCTCTATAGCGGGAGCTTCAGATACGCAGTATTTT.

The rearrangement links TRBV28 to TRBJ1-2; D possibly corresponds to TRBD1 (6 bases). This CDR3 is built from 14 residues. Per the germline V gene, CDR1 is MDHEN and CDR2 is SYDVKM. V was pared by 2 bases and J by 5 bases, with 12 bases between. The CDR3, as DNA: TGTGCCAGCAGTTTAGGAGGGGGAGGGTATGGCTACACCTTC. Its translation: CASSLGGGGYGYTF.

V gene TRBV18 combines with J gene TRBJ2-7, with D possibly being TRBD1 (7 bases). The length of the CDR3 is 14 residues. Germline-derived CDR1 and CDR2 are KGHSH and LQKENI. Trimming shortened V by 6 bases and J by 2 bases, and 14 bases separated the two germline ends. CDR3 sequence (DNA): TGTGCCAGCTCTTATGCAGGGGGGACCTACGAGCAGTACTTC. Translation: CASSYAGGTYEQYF.

The V call is TRBV18, the J call TRBJ1-1; D remains unclear. The CDR3 is 14 amino acids. The V and J ends lost 6 bases and 1 base respectively, with 12 bases between them. Germline V gene data show CDR1 as KGHSH and CDR2 as LQKENI. In DNA form, the CDR3 reads TGTGCCAGCTCTTCGGGTTATACGAACACTGAAGCTTTCTTT. Translated, it gives CASSSGYTNTEAFF.

The chain combines TRBV15 with TRBJ2-6; maybe TRBD1 (5 bases). This CDR3 is built from 20 residues. The V end lost 2 bases, the J end lost 3 bases, and 23 bases lay between the germline ends. The germline CDR1 and CDR2 sequences are LNHNV and YYDKDF (reference sequence). The CDR3 sequence: CATSRSRGSRTQGGANVLTF. DNA for the CDR3: TGTGCCACCAGCAGATCTAGGGGATCGCGGACCCAGGGTGGGGCCAACGTCCTGACTTTC.

This chain uses TRBV24-1 with TRBJ2-1, with 8 bases matching TRBD2. The CDR3 extends over 15 amino acids. Per the germline V gene, CDR1 is KGHDR and CDR2 is SFDVKD. The V gene end was trimmed by 1 base and the J gene end by 8 bases; junction bases not matched to a gene: 6. CDR3 sequence: CATSDFNGRADEQFF. As DNA, the CDR3 is TGTGCCACCAGTGATTTTAACGGGAGGGCCGATGAGCAGTTCTTC.

J is TRBJ1-6 and V is TRBV30; a possible D gene is TRBD1 (5 bases). CDR3 size: 12 residues. V was pared by 3 bases and J by 10 bases, with 10 bases between. Germline-derived CDR1 and CDR2 are GTSNPN and SVGIG (reference sequence). The CDR3 sequence: CAWRGGESPLHF. The CDR3 bases are TGTGCCTGGAGGGGGGGGGAGTCACCCCTCCACTTT.

This rearrangement joins TRBV28 to TRBJ1-1, with 8 positions matching TRBD1. Trimming cost V 2 bases and J 5 bases; bases outside gene matches: 13. Germline assignment: CDR1 MDHEN and CDR2 SYDVKM. The CDR3 is made up of 17 amino acids. As DNA, the CDR3 is TGTGCCAGCAGTTTAGCCGGACAGGGCCGGGGAGGGACTGAAGCTTTCTTT. The encoded protein is CASSLAGQGRGGTEAFF.

The chain combines TRBV4-2 with TRBJ1-6; unclear D gene. Germline CDR1 is LGHNA and CDR2 is YNFKEQ. This CDR3 comprises 15 residues. V shed 2 bases and J shed 9 bases, with 14 bases lying between them. The CDR3 spells CASSQSLKEGSPLHF. The CDR3 DNA is TGTGCCAGCAGCCAATCCCTTAAAGAGGGTTCACCCCTCCACTTT.

The genes are TRBV2 and TRBJ1-6, with 8 bases that match TRBD1. The CDR3 totals 16 residues. Per germline, CDR1 SNHLY and CDR2 FYNNEI. V shed 3 bases and J 7 bases; nucleotides not matched to a gene: 8. The CDR3 here is CASSDVDREHNSPLHF. The CDR3 DNA sequence: TGTGCCAGCAGTGACGTGGACAGGGAGCACAATTCACCCCTCCACTTT.

About this clone: The identical CDR3 is also encoded by other nucleotide sequences in the sample. The chain couples TRBV5-1 to TRBJ2-7; D call uncertain. V was pared by 3 bases and J by 3 bases, with 4 bases between. Germline loops: CDR1 SGHRS, CDR2 YFSETQ. This CDR3 region has 11 residues. CDR3 sequence (DNA): TGCGCCAGCAGCTCCAACTACGAGCAGTACTTC. Protein product: CASSSNYEQYF. The whole variable domain, remainder taken from reference TRBV5-1 and TRBJ2-7, is KAGVTQTPRYLIKTRGQQVTLSCSPISGHRSVSWYQQTPGQGLQFLFEYFSETQRNKGNFPGRFSGRQFSNSRSEMNVSTLELGDSALYLCASSSNYEQYFGPGTRLTVT.

The CDR3 DNA sequence: TGTGCCAGCAGTTTGAGGCAGAACTCCGGGGCCCAGTACTTC. This gives the protein CASSLRQNSGAQYF. The chain couples TRBV27 to TRBJ2-5, with D possibly TRBD2 on 5 matching bases. Trimming cost V 3 bases and J 9 bases, with 17 bases left between them. The CDR3 runs to 14 residues. Per the germline V gene, CDR1 is MNHEY and CDR2 is SMNVEV (reference sequence).

J is TRBJ2-2 and V is TRBV7-2, with 7 bases matching TRBD2. The CDR3 runs 15 residues. Germline V gives CDR1 SGHTA, CDR2 FQGNSA. The J segment lost 4 bases and the V segment lost 3 bases, leaving 5 bases of the junction unmatched. CDR3 nucleotides: TGTGCCAGCAGCTTGGAGCGGGGTGGCACCGGGGAGCTGTTTTTT. Protein sequence: CASSLERGGTGELFF.

The sample holds one count of this clone. V usage is TRBV21-1 and J usage is TRBJ1-1; the table names TRBD1, a call not compared with the DNA. TRBV21-1 is a pseudogene locus. The CDR3 is 13 residues long. CDR3 nucleotides: TGTGCCAGCGTCGACAAGGAGAACACTGAAGCTTTCTTT. This encodes CASVDKENTEAFF.